This T cell receptor (beta chain) was sequenced for a study of control samples from healthy donors and cancer patients. CDR1 is LGHNA and CDR2 is YNFKEQ in the germline V gene. Trimming stripped 0 bases from V and 3 bases from J, with 6 bases between. CDR3 length equals 13 residues. The method was immunoSEQ multiplex PCR; TCRdb's version includes in-frame clones alone and lacks a portion of them. The data contain about 180,000 clones, around 91% of them singletons. Material: blood. The chain couples TRBV4-2 to TRBJ2-7; the D gene is possibly TRBD1 (5 bases). The origin of this receptor is a woman between 45 and 65 years old in good health. CDR3 residues: CASSQEGLYEQYF. The DNA for the CDR3 is TGTGCCAGCAGCCAAGAGGGGCTCTACGAGCAGTACTTC.